The 32 T cell receptor beta chains below were found in one sample sequenced in a study of blood T cells in healthy people across ages. A second about 6 to 12 cycle PCR used barcoded and J-beta primers. TCRdb processed the 5' RACE reads anew with MiXCR; each CDR3 protein has one entry. The sample contains approximately 1.5 million distinct CDR3 sequences, 30% to 40% of which appear only once. Sample: blood. The receptor source for this set is a woman aged 25 to 39 in good health.

In this sample, this clonotype turned up a few times. The chain links TRBV20-1 to TRBJ1-5; TRBD1 is a possible D gene (5 bases). V was clipped by 6 bases and J by 0 bases, with 12 bases between them. This CDR3 is 14 amino acids long. Germline loops: CDR1 DFQATT, CDR2 SNEGSKA (reference sequence). This chain's CDR3 is CSALTENSNQPQHF. The CDR3 DNA is TGCAGTGCCCTGACAGAAAATAGCAATCAGCCCCAGCATTTT.

The rearrangement uses TRBV12-3 or TRBV12-4 and TRBJ2-1, with 7 bases fitting TRBD2. With V trimmed by 1 base and J by 7 bases, 10 bases remained unmatched. This CDR3 is 16 amino acids long. The CDR3 sequence: CASSLERREMGNEQFF. For the CDR3, the DNA is TGTGCCAGCAGTTTAGAGAGGCGGGAGATGGGAAATGAGCAGTTCTTC.

V and J are TRBV7-3 and TRBJ2-1; TRBD2 aligns across 12 bases. There are 15 residues in the CDR3. V shed 5 bases and J 13 bases; nucleotides not matched to a gene: 12. Germline V gene data show CDR1 as SGHTA and CDR2 as FQGTGA. CDR3 in amino acids: CASSLAGGPLETQFF. Written as DNA, the CDR3 is TGTGCCAGCAGCCTAGCGGGAGGGCCGCTGGAGACCCAGTTCTTC.

The chain has TRBV5-1 and TRBJ1-2; possible D gene TRBD1, 5 bases. CDR1 is SGHRS and CDR2 is YFSETQ in the germline V gene. The CDR3 consists of 13 residues. The ends were cut back, 4 bases at V and 8 bases at J, with 15 bases in the middle. The CDR3 sequence: CASSPRGFWGYTF. The CDR3 bases are TGCGCCAGCAGCCCAAGGGGTTTTTGGGGCTACACCTTC.

This clonotype has only a few counts. V gene TRBV20-1 combines with J gene TRBJ1-6; the D gene is possibly TRBD1 (5 bases). The germline V gene has CDR1 DFQATT and CDR2 SNEGSKA (reference sequence). V shed 1 base and J shed 7 bases, with 8 bases lying between them. The CDR3 is 13 amino acids. CDR3 protein: CSARGQGNSPLHF. In DNA form, the CDR3 reads TGCAGTGCTAGAGGCCAGGGCAATTCACCCCTCCACTTT.

Note on this clonotype: A read error may account for a junction end that differs from germline. The chain combines TRBV28 with TRBJ2-7; 7 bases line up with TRBD1. The germline V gene encodes CDR1 MDHEN and CDR2 SYDVKM. This CDR3 spans 14 amino acids. CDR3 region: CTSSTRQGSYEQYF. CDR3 DNA: TGTACCAGCAGTACGCGACAGGGTAGCTACGAGCAGTACTTC.

This clonotype was picked up one time. The chain uses TRBV7-6 and TRBJ2-1; 11 bases fit TRBD1. This CDR3 has 16 residues. Trimming took 4 bases from V and 6 from J; bases not matched to a gene: 8. In germline, CDR1 is SGHVS, CDR2 FNYEAQ. CDR3 loop: CASSSDRDRGGNEQFF. CDR3 coding DNA: TGTGCCAGCAGCTCAGACCGGGACAGGGGGGGCAATGAGCAGTTCTTC.

This clonotype was observed a few times. V and J are TRBV4-2 and TRBJ2-1, with TRBD1 matching 8 bases. The length of the CDR3 is 16 residues. Germline lookup yields CDR1 LGHNA and CDR2 YNFKEQ. With V trimmed by 0 bases and J by 8 bases, 9 bases remained unmatched. CDR3 residues: CASSQDLGGQVDEQFF. DNA of the CDR3: TGTGCCAGCAGCCAAGATCTCGGGGGACAGGTCGATGAGCAGTTCTTC.

There are a few counts of this clonotype. This rearrangement joins TRBV3-1 to TRBJ2-1; TRBD1 is a possible D gene (6 bases). The CDR3 spans 17 residues. Looked up from germline, CDR1 is LGHDT and CDR2 is YNNKEL (reference sequence). Trimming removed 4 bases from V and 3 bases from J, with 19 bases in between. CDR3 loop: CASSPIVGQGSYNEQFF. CDR3 DNA: TGTGCCAGCAGCCCTATCGTCGGGCAGGGGAGCTACAATGAGCAGTTCTTC.

The chain joins TRBV9 to TRBJ2-2; 7 bases are a match to TRBD1. The germline gives CDR1 SGDLS, CDR2 YYNGEE. V dropped 4 bases and J dropped 7; count of bases not matched to a gene: 4. CDR3 length equals 13 residues. This CDR3 is CASSPQGSGELFF. DNA for the CDR3: TGTGCCAGCAGCCCACAGGGGAGCGGGGAGCTGTTTTTT.

V is TRBV4-2 and J is TRBJ2-6; possible D gene TRBD1, 6 bases. CDR3 length: 19 amino acids. Germline V gives CDR1 LGHNA, CDR2 YNFKEQ. V lost 1 base to trimming and J lost 0 bases, with 16 bases between them. The CDR3 DNA reads TGTGCCAGCAGCCAAGCGCTAGGACAGCCCATCTCTGGGGCCAACGTCCTGACTTTC. It is translated as CASSQALGQPISGANVLTF.

This clonotype has just a few counts. The chain uses TRBV4-2 and TRBJ2-4, with D tentatively TRBD2 (6 bases). The CDR3 length is 17 residues. Germline values: CDR1 LGHNA, CDR2 YNFKEQ. The V end lost 0 bases, the J end lost 2 bases, and 14 bases lay between the germline ends. The CDR3 nucleotides are TGTGCCAGCAGCCAAGATATGCGGGGTATCACCAAAAACATTCAGTACTTC. This translates into CASSQDMRGITKNIQYF.

V usage is TRBV20-1 and J usage is TRBJ2-5; D is ambiguous. V was shortened by 0 bases and J by 1 base, with 9 bases between the two germline ends. CDR1 and CDR2 from the germline V gene are DFQATT and SNEGSKA (reference sequence). CDR3 size: 14 residues. The CDR3 DNA reads as TGCAGTGCTAGAGATCCCCAGGTCCAAGAGACCCAGTACTTC. It specifies CSARDPQVQETQYF.

This clonotype was recorded a few times. This sequence joins TRBV10-3 and TRBJ1-4; D is possibly TRBD1 (6 bases). The CDR3 loop spans 14 amino acids. Germline assignment: CDR1 ENHRY and CDR2 SYGVKD. V lost 3 bases and J 8 bases, leaving 13 bases between the germline ends. CDR3 loop: CAISEGGADEKLFF. Written as DNA, the CDR3 is TGTGCCATCAGTGAAGGGGGGGCAGACGAAAAACTGTTTTTT.

CDR3 protein: CSAGGQGSLAYEQYF. CDR3 nucleotides: TGCAGTGCCGGAGGGCAGGGGTCTCTCGCCTACGAGCAGTACTTC. The rearrangement uses TRBV20-1 and TRBJ2-7, with D perhaps being TRBD1 or TRBD2 (6 bases each). The germline V gene has CDR1 DFQATT and CDR2 SNEGSKA (reference sequence). The CDR3 totals 15 residues. Trimming cost V 6 bases and J 2 bases, with 20 bases left between them.

This clonotype has just a few counts. The DNA of the CDR3 is TGTGCCAGCAGGCTGACAGGATCTCGGGAAAAACTGTTTTTT. Encoded protein: CASRLTGSREKLFF. V gene TRBV2 combines with J gene TRBJ1-4, with D possibly TRBD1 on 6 matching bases. Deletions cut 6 bases from V and 8 bases from J, with 16 bases between. Germline assignment: CDR1 SNHLY and CDR2 FYNNEI. The CDR3 covers 14 residues.

A note on this clonotype: A much larger clonotype is one base distant, so this may be a read error. V is TRBV29-1 and J is TRBJ2-5; D gene uncertain. V lost 8 bases and J lost 5, with 18 bases in between. Germline lookup yields CDR1 SQVTM and CDR2 ANQGSEA. There are 13 residues in the CDR3. The CDR3 DNA reads TGCAGCCCTGTGGGGATAGATGGGGAGACCCAGTACTTC. This codes for CSPVGIDGETQYF.

The chain combines TRBV30 with TRBJ2-7, with D hard to call. The CDR3 loop spans 13 amino acids. Germline lookup yields CDR1 GTSNPN and CDR2 SVGIG (reference sequence). The germline V and J ends were trimmed by 4 bases and 3 bases, with 13 bases remaining between them. The CDR3: CAWKREDRYEQYF. In nucleotides, the CDR3 is TGTGCCTGGAAAAGGGAAGACCGCTACGAGCAGTACTTC.

V is TRBV5-1 and J is TRBJ1-1; no definite D call. Germline CDR1 is SGHRS and CDR2 is YFSETQ. Between the trimmed V and J ends, which lost 1 base and 5 bases, there was a span of 9 bases. The CDR3 sequence is 13 residues long. The CDR3 protein is CASSLLRETEAFF. In DNA form, the CDR3 reads TGCGCCAGCAGCTTGTTGAGGGAGACTGAAGCTTTCTTT.

V usage is TRBV5-1 and J usage is TRBJ2-7, with 8 bases fitting TRBD1. The V gene end was trimmed by 7 bases and the J gene end by 4 bases; junction bases not matched to a gene: 7. Germline CDR1 and CDR2: SGHRS and YFSETQ. The CDR3 runs 13 residues. The CDR3 region is CASGATGGYEQYF. The DNA for the CDR3 is TGCGCCAGCGGAGCTACAGGGGGGTACGAGCAGTACTTC.

V is TRBV10-3 and J is TRBJ2-7, with TRBD2 matching 8 bases. The length of the CDR3 is 15 residues. The ends lost 10 bases at V and 0 bases at J; junction bases unmatched: 11. Per the germline V gene, CDR1 is ENHRY and CDR2 is SYGVKD. This CDR3 reads CATRSKSGSSYEQYF. In DNA form, the CDR3 reads TGTGCCACCCGATCGAAAAGCGGGAGCTCCTACGAGCAGTACTTC.

The sample holds a few counts of this clonotype. This chain connects TRBV10-3 to TRBJ2-1, with 8 bases matching TRBD1. The CDR3 is 13 residues long. Germline lookup yields CDR1 ENHRY and CDR2 SYGVKD. Trimming took 8 bases from V and 4 from J; bases not matched to a gene: 4. Here the CDR3 DNA reads TGTGCCATCGCCCGGGACAGGTACAATGAGCAGTTCTTC. Amino acid sequence: CAIARDRYNEQFF.

This clonotype was seen a few times. This rearrangement joins TRBV4-1 to TRBJ2-1; D is perhaps TRBD1 (5 bases). CDR3 length equals 16 residues. Between the trimmed V and J ends, which lost 0 bases and 8 bases, there was a span of 17 bases. Germline loops: CDR1 MGHRA, CDR2 YSYEKL. CDR3 protein: CASSQDESGLSYEQFF. CDR3 bases: TGCGCCAGCAGCCAAGATGAGTCAGGGTTATCTTATGAGCAGTTCTTC.

This rearrangement joins TRBV27 to TRBJ2-2; D tentatively reads TRBD1 or TRBD2 (6 bases each). The CDR3 is made up of 15 amino acids. V lost 6 bases and J lost 5, with 16 bases in between. CDR1 is MNHEY, CDR2 SMNVEV, per germline (reference sequence). The CDR3 coding sequence is TGTGCCAGCAGAGAGGGGGGAGTCGGAACCGGGGAGCTGTTTTTT. This translates into CASREGGVGTGELFF.

Regarding this clonotype: With a much larger clone just one base away, this may be a read error. This rearrangement joins TRBV7-2 to TRBJ2-5; D is undetermined. Germline V CDR1 and CDR2: SGHTA, FQGNSA. This CDR3 spans 12 amino acids. The CDR3, as DNA: TGTGCCGGCAGCCAAGCCTGGGAGACCCAGTACTTC. It is translated as CAGSQAWETQYF.

This clonotype was seen only a few times. The chain recombines TRBV6-5 with TRBJ2-1; the D is unclear. The CDR3 covers 14 residues. Germline V gene lookup returns CDR1 MNHEY and CDR2 SVGAGI. The V and J ends lost 0 bases and 7 bases respectively, with 10 bases between them. CDR3 sequence reads: CASSYSRSRNEQFF. The CDR3 region has the DNA TGTGCCAGCAGTTACTCGAGGTCGAGGAATGAGCAGTTCTTC.

The V gene is TRBV3-1, the J gene TRBJ2-1; D is perhaps TRBD2 (5 bases). The CDR3 runs 13 residues. Germline values: CDR1 LGHDT, CDR2 YNNKEL (reference sequence). V lost 5 bases and J lost 7, with 12 bases in between. DNA of the CDR3: TGTGCCAGCAGCTATACACGCGGGAATGAGCAGTTCTTC. Its protein product is CASSYTRGNEQFF.

A few counts support this clonotype. The chain has TRBV7-9 and TRBJ2-2; no clear D gene. This CDR3 is built from 13 residues. V lost 4 bases and J 2 bases, leaving 5 bases between the germline ends. Looked up from germline, CDR1 is SEHNR and CDR2 is FQNEAQ (reference sequence). CDR3 sequence: CASSYTNTGELFF. The CDR3 DNA follows: TGTGCCAGCAGCTATACTAACACCGGGGAGCTGTTTTTT.

This rearrangement joins TRBV5-1 to TRBJ2-1; 7 bases line up with TRBD2. The CDR3 runs to 15 residues. Germline assignment: CDR1 SGHRS and CDR2 YFSETQ. The junction had 7 bases not matched to a gene; V was cut back by 3 bases and J by 4 bases. The CDR3 here is CASSSDGGIYNEQFF. The DNA for the CDR3 is TGCGCCAGCAGCTCGGACGGGGGGATATACAATGAGCAGTTCTTC.

This clonotype was recorded a few times. The CDR3 reads CSAREGQGTYEQYF. CDR3 DNA: TGCAGTGCTAGAGAGGGACAGGGGACCTACGAGCAGTACTTC. The gene calls are TRBV20-1 and TRBJ2-7; 10 bases line up with TRBD1. J gave up 2 bases and V 0 bases, and 1 base lay outside the gene matches. CDR1 is DFQATT, CDR2 SNEGSKA, per germline (reference sequence). The CDR3 is 14 amino acids.

The chain employs TRBV5-8 and TRBJ2-6, with 7 nucleotides matching TRBD1. The V and J ends lost 4 bases and 0 bases, in that order; junction bases with no gene match: 7. The CDR3 has 17 amino acids. Per the germline V gene, CDR1 is SGHTS and CDR2 is YDEGEE. DNA for the CDR3: TGTGCCAGCAGCCCCGGGACAGTTTACTCTGGGGCCAACGTCCTGACTTTC. Translated: CASSPGTVYSGANVLTF.

The chain carries TRBV20-1 and TRBJ2-5; unclear D gene. The CDR3 sequence is 15 residues long. V lost 6 bases and J lost 0, with 17 bases in between. The germline V gene has CDR1 DFQATT and CDR2 SNEGSKA (reference sequence). The CDR3 DNA follows: TGCAGTGCACCTGGACGAGCAGACTACCAAGAGACCCAGTACTTC. It yields the protein CSAPGRADYQETQYF.